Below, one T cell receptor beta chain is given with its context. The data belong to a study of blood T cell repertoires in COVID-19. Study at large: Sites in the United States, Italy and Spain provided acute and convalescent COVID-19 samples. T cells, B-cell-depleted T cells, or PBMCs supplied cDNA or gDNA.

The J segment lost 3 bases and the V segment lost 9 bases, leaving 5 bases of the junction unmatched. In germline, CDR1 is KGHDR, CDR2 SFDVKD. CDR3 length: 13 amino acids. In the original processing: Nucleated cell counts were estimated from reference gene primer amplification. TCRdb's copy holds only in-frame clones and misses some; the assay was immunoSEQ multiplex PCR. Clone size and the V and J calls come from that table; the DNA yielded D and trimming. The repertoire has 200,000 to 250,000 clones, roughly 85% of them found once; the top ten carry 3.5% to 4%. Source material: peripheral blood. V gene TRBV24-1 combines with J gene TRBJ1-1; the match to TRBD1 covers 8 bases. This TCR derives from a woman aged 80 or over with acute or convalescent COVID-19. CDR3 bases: TGTGCCACCCAAAACAGGGGGTACACTGAAGCTTTCTTT. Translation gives CATQNRGYTEAFF.